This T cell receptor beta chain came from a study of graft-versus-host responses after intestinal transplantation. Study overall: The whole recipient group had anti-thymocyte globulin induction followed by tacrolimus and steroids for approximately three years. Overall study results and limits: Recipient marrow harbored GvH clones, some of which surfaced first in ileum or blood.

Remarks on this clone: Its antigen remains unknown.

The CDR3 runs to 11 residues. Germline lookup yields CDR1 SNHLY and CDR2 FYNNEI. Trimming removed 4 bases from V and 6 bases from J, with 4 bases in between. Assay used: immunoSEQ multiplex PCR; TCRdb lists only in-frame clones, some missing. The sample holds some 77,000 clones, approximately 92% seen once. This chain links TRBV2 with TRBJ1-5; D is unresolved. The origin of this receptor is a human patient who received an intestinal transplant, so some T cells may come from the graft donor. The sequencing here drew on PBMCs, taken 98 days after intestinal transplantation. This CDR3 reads CASSAGQPQHF. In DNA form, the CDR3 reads TGTGCCAGCAGTGCGGGTCAGCCCCAGCATTTT.